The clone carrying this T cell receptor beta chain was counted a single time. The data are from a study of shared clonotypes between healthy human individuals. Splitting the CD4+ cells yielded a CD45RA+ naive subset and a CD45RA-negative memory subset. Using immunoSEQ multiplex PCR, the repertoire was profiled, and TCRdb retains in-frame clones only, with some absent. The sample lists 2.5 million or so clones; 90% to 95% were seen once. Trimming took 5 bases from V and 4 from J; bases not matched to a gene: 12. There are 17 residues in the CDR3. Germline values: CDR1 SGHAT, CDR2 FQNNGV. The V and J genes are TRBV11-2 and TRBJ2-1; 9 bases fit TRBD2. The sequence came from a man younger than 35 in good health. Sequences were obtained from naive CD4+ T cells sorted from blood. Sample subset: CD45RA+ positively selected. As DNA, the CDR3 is TGTGCCAGCAGCCCAGACGGCGGGAGGGCCTTATACAATGAGCAGTTCTTC. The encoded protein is CASSPDGGRALYNEQFF.